Following are 20 T cell receptor beta chains from one sample sequenced in a study of technical replicates of blood from four donors. Produced via immunoSEQ multiplex PCR; TCRdb's table is partial and in-frame only. The table lists over 85,000 clones, around 96% of them singletons. Input material: T cells isolated from PBMCs. Receptors originate from a human donor in good health.

The rearrangement uses TRBV19 and TRBJ1-4; no clear D. V was trimmed by 6 bases and J by 7 bases, leaving 6 bases between them. From germline, CDR1 is LNHDA and CDR2 SQIVND (reference sequence). This CDR3 spans 11 amino acids. The CDR3 loop reads CASRGSEKLFF. DNA for the CDR3: TGTGCCAGTAGAGGGAGTGAAAAACTGTTTTTT.

This chain connects TRBV19 to TRBJ1-1; no clear D gene. The germline gives CDR1 LNHDA, CDR2 SQIVND (reference sequence). V was shortened by 4 bases and J by 10 bases, with 25 bases between the two germline ends. The CDR3 loop spans 16 amino acids. The CDR3 DNA reads TGTGCCAGTAGTAGAGAGGGTGTGCGATTTAGTGCGGCAGCTTTCTTT. Residues: CASSREGVRFSAAAFF.

This clone was counted once. V usage is TRBV27 and J usage is TRBJ1-1; D remains ambiguous. V lost 5 bases to trimming and J lost 1 base, with 14 bases between them. The CDR3 length is 15 residues. CDR1 is MNHEY, CDR2 SMNVEV, per germline (reference sequence). Written as DNA, the CDR3 is TGTGCCAGCAGTGGATTATTTGCGGAGAACACTGAAGCTTTCTTT. Amino acid sequence: CASSGLFAENTEAFF.

This clone appeared once. The rearrangement joins TRBV9 to TRBJ1-1, with D uncertain. CDR1 and CDR2 from the germline V gene are SGDLS and YYNGEE. The length of the CDR3 is 14 residues. Trimming cost V 4 bases and J 3 bases, with 13 bases left between them. CDR3 amino acids: CASSSQAGYTEAFF. CDR3 bases: TGTGCCAGCAGCTCCCAAGCGGGGTACACTGAAGCTTTCTTT.

V gene TRBV6-5 combines with J gene TRBJ2-1; 7 positions agree with TRBD2. The CDR3 consists of 13 residues. Germline-derived CDR1 and CDR2 are MNHEY and SVGAGI. Losses at the gene ends were 5 bases for V and 10 bases for J; bases not matched to a gene: 8. The CDR3 DNA sequence: TGTGCCAGCAGTCCCGAAGACGGGGGGGAGCAGTTCTTC. Translation: CASSPEDGGEQFF.

This clone was recorded a few times. The chain couples TRBV4-3 to TRBJ1-5; 9 bases fit TRBD1. The CDR3 is 15 amino acids. Germline loops: CDR1 LGHNA, CDR2 YSLEER. With V trimmed by 0 bases and J by 5 bases, 2 bases remained unmatched. CDR3 bases: TGCGCCAGCAGCCAAGAACAGGGGGCCTATCAGCCCCAGCATTTT. It specifies CASSQEQGAYQPQHF.

The chain combines TRBV5-5 with TRBJ2-3; 7 nucleotides align to TRBD1. Germline CDR1 SGHKS, CDR2 YYEKEE (reference sequence). This CDR3 comprises 17 residues. J was trimmed by 1 base and V by 0 bases; bases with no gene match: 8. The CDR3 region is CASSLVTGWGGTDTQYF. CDR3 DNA: TGTGCCAGCAGCTTGGTGACAGGGTGGGGTGGCACAGATACGCAGTATTTT.

The chain links TRBV19 to TRBJ1-3; TRBD1 matches 8 bases. Looked up from germline, CDR1 is LNHDA and CDR2 is SQIVND (reference sequence). There are 17 residues in the CDR3. The trim removed 5 bases at V and 0 bases at J, leaving 9 bases unmatched. CDR3 in amino acids: CASSGPGQALSGNTIYF. In DNA form, the CDR3 reads TGTGCCAGTAGTGGTCCGGGACAGGCCCTCTCTGGAAACACCATATATTTT.

This chain uses TRBV5-5 with TRBJ1-2, with 7 bases matching TRBD1. V lost 5 bases and J lost 4; bases outside the gene matches: 8. Per the germline V gene, CDR1 is SGHKS and CDR2 is YYEKEE (reference sequence). The length of the CDR3 is 14 residues. The CDR3 here is CASSSGQPFYGYTF. CDR3 DNA: TGTGCCAGCAGTTCGGGACAGCCTTTCTATGGCTACACCTTC.

CDR3 sequence reads: CASSEPGPNMIEQYF. CDR3 coding DNA: TGTGCCAGCAGTGAACCAGGGCCGAATATGATAGAGCAGTACTTC. The chain links TRBV2 to TRBJ2-7, with D maybe TRBD1 (5 bases). There are 15 residues in the CDR3. The germline V gene has CDR1 SNHLY and CDR2 FYNNEI. V shed 2 bases and J shed 7 bases, with 18 bases lying between them.

The genes are TRBV6-5 and TRBJ1-1; 8 bases match TRBD1. Losses at the gene ends were 2 bases for V and 1 base for J; bases not matched to a gene: 3. The CDR3 totals 15 residues. CDR1 MNHEY and CDR2 SVGAGI come from the germline V gene. CDR3 residues: CASSYGTGRNTEAFF. DNA for the CDR3: TGTGCCAGCAGTTACGGGACAGGCCGGAACACTGAAGCTTTCTTT.

The chain employs TRBV10-3 and TRBJ2-7; 8 nucleotides agree with TRBD1. Trimming at V came to 2 bases and at J to 4 bases, leaving 10 bases not matched to a gene. Germline loops: CDR1 ENHRY, CDR2 SYGVKD. CDR3 size: 16 residues. Here the CDR3 DNA reads TGTGCCATCAGTGAGGCGGACAGGGAGAATAGTTACGAGCAGTACTTC. This codes for CAISEADRENSYEQYF.

The chain uses TRBV7-2 and TRBJ1-1; a weak D match, TRBD1 (5 bases). The CDR3 spans 15 residues. In germline, CDR1 is SGHTA, CDR2 FQGNSA. Trimming cost V 1 base and J 4 bases, with 13 bases left between them. The CDR3 DNA reads TGTGCCAGCAGCTTAGGGTCAGGGCTTACCACTGAAGCTTTCTTT. Protein product: CASSLGSGLTTEAFF.

J is TRBJ1-1 and V is TRBV9, with D unclear. Germline V gives CDR1 SGDLS, CDR2 YYNGEE. V was cut by 1 base and J by 2 bases, with 6 bases left in between. The CDR3 covers 13 residues. This CDR3 reads CASSVSGNTEAFF. CDR3 DNA sequence: TGTGCCAGCAGCGTATCAGGAAACACTGAAGCTTTCTTT.

The chain carries TRBV28 and TRBJ1-1, with D tentatively TRBD1 (5 bases). Germline-derived CDR1 and CDR2 are MDHEN and SYDVKM. V lost 5 bases and J 1 base, leaving 11 bases between the germline ends. The CDR3 sequence is 14 residues long. CDR3 residues: CASSPPQGNTEAFF. CDR3 DNA: TGTGCCAGCAGTCCACCCCAGGGGAACACTGAAGCTTTCTTT.

The CDR3 loop reads CASSLSPGQGANYGYTF. CDR3 DNA sequence: TGTGCCAGCAGTTTATCGCCTGGACAGGGGGCTAACTATGGCTACACCTTC. V usage is TRBV27 and J usage is TRBJ1-2; 10 bases match TRBD1. The trim removed 0 bases at V and 0 bases at J, leaving 4 bases unmatched. Germline CDR1 reads MNHEY; CDR2 reads SMNVEV (reference sequence). The CDR3 extends over 17 amino acids.

CDR3 nucleotides: TGTGCCAGCAGCCCCTCATACAGGGAACAAGATACGCAGTATTTT. Amino acid sequence: CASSPSYREQDTQYF. The chain recombines TRBV5-4 with TRBJ2-3; weak D call: TRBD1 (6 bases). The CDR3 length is 15 residues. With 4 bases removed from V and 5 bases from J, the gap between germline ends came to 17 bases. CDR1 is SGHNT and CDR2 is YYREEE in the germline V gene (reference sequence).

The genes are TRBV6-5 and TRBJ2-1; weak D call: TRBD2 (5 bases). The CDR3 has 14 amino acids. Trimming cost V 6 bases and J 2 bases, with 11 bases left between them. The V gene's germline CDR1 is MNHEY and CDR2 SVGAGI. The CDR3 DNA reads as TGTGCCAGCAGCCCGCAGAGGGCCTACAATGAGCAGTTCTTC. Its protein is CASSPQRAYNEQFF.

This clone was observed once. The CDR3 DNA reads TGTGCCAGCAGCTTGGGCAGGTCCTACGAGCAGTACTTC. Translation: CASSLGRSYEQYF. This chain uses TRBV5-6 with TRBJ2-7; D uncertain. The CDR3 sequence is 13 residues long. Germline CDR1 is SGHDT and CDR2 is YYEEEE. V was cut by 0 bases and J by 1 base, with 5 bases left in between.

The chain couples TRBV28 to TRBJ2-7; TRBD2 matches 8 bases. CDR1 and CDR2 (germline): MDHEN, SYDVKM. Trimming removed 2 bases from V and 7 bases from J; junction bases left unmatched: 13. This CDR3 is built from 16 residues. CDR3 nucleotide sequence: TGTGCCAGCAGTTTAGTCTGGAGCGGGAGAAGGGGGGAGCAGTACTTC. Translating gives CASSLVWSGRRGEQYF.